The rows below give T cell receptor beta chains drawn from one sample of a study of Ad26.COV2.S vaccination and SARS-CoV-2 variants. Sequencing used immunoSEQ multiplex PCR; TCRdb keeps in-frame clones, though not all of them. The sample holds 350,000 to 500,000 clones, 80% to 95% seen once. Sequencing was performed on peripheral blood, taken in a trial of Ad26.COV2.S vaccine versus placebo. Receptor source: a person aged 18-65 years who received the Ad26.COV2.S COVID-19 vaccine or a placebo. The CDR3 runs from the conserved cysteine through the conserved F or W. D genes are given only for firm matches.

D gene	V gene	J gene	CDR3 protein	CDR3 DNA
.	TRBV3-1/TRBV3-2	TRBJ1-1	CASSQDLGTEAFF	TGTGCCAGCAGCCAGGACCTGGGGACTGAAGCTTTCTTT
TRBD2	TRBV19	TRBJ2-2	CASTLSLAGGTGELFF	TGTGCCAGTACCCTATCTTTAGCGGGAGGAACCGGGGAGCTGTTTTTT
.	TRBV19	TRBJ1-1	CASSIEGKNTEAFF	TGTGCCAGTAGTATAGAAGGCAAAAACACTGAAGCTTTCTTT
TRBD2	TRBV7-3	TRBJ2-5	CASSYSGTSVETQYF	TGTGCCAGCAGCTACTCCGGGACTAGCGTGGAGACCCAGTACTTC
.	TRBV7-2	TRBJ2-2	CASSLAELYTGELFF	TGTGCCAGCAGCTTAGCAGAGTTGTACACCGGGGAGCTGTTTTTT
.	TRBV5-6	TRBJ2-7	CASSSNRDSYEQYF	TGTGCCAGCAGCTCAAACAGGGACTCCTACGAGCAGTACTTC
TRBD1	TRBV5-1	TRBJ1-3	CASSYDRGGGNTIYF	TGCGCCAGCAGCTACGACAGGGGAGGTGGAAACACCATATATTTT
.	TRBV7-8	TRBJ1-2	CASSPSQARGYTF	TGTGCCAGCAGCCCCAGTCAGGCCAGAGGCTACACCTTC
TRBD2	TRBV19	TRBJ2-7	CASSPSTSEVYEQYF	TGTGCCAGTAGTCCTTCGACTAGCGAAGTATACGAGCAGTACTTC
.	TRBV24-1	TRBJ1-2	CATSDPGEGLDGYTF	TGTGCCACCAGTGACCCGGGGGAGGGGTTGGATGGCTACACCTTC
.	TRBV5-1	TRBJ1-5	CASSLGGGEPQHF	TGCGCCAGCAGCTTGGGCGGGGGCGAGCCCCAGCATTTT
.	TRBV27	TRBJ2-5	CASSTSYRDYQETQYF	TGTGCCAGCAGTACATCCTACCGGGACTACCAAGAGACCCAGTACTTC
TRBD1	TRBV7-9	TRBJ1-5	CASSLDTGTGDQPQHF	TGTGCCAGCAGCTTAGATACTGGGACAGGGGATCAGCCCCAGCATTTT
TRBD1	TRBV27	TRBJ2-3	CASRLDRGFGDTQYF	TGTGCCAGCCGACTGGACAGGGGGTTTGGAGATACGCAGTATTTT
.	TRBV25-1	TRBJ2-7	CASSASGLRDYEQYF	TGTGCCAGCAGTGCCTCGGGACTTCGGGATTACGAGCAGTACTTC
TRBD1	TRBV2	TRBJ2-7	CASSGDREGEQYF	TGTGCCAGCAGTGGGGACAGGGAAGGCGAGCAGTACTTC
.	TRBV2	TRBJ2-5	CAGFRSDTQYF	TGTGCCGGGTTTCGCAGTGACACCCAGTACTTC
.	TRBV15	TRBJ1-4	CATSRNEGKLFF	TGTGCCACCAGCAGGAACGAGGGAAAACTGTTTTTT
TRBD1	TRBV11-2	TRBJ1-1	CASSEPGQAQNTEAFF	TGTGCCAGCAGCGAGCCGGGACAGGCCCAGAACACTGAAGCTTTCTTT
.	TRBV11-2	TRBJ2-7	CASSFPVGGPTYEQYF	TGTGCCAGCAGTTTCCCCGTGGGGGGGCCCACCTACGAGCAGTACTTC
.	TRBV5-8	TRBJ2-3	CASIPLLEGHDTQYF	TGTGCCAGCATCCCTCTTCTGGAGGGCCATGATACGCAGTATTTT
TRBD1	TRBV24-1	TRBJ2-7	CATRDRVGPTRVNEQYF	TGTGCCACCAGAGACAGGGTTGGACCTACTCGGGTCAACGAGCAGTACTTC
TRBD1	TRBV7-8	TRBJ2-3	CASSLAKVGQAPTDTQYF	TGTGCCAGCAGCTTAGCAAAAGTGGGACAGGCCCCTACAGATACGCAGTATTTT
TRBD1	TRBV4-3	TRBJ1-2	CASSQGNRGSNYGYTF	TGCGCCAGCAGCCAAGGAAACAGGGGATCTAACTATGGCTACACCTTC
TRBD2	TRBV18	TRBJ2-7	CASSPLDRAGGTQYF	TGTGCCAGCTCACCACTGGATCGGGCGGGAGGAACGCAGTACTTC